This T cell receptor beta chain was recorded in a study of T cells in Graves' hyperthyroidism and ophthalmopathy. Study outcomes and limitations: Blood shared most expanded thyroid clonotypes above 0.001. Ophthalmopathy was model-predicted a median approximately 6.9 months pre-onset.

The CDR3 covers 12 residues. Per germline, CDR1 MNHEY and CDR2 SVGEGT. V shed 7 bases and J 4 bases; nucleotides not matched to a gene: 4. Amplification of TCR beta CDR3 regions used RNA as the template. A set of HTBI primers served as the primers for a first-round RT-PCR of the TCR CDR3. TCRdb independently ran MiXCR on the multiplex PCR reads; one entry per CDR3 protein. The sample has just under 750,000 distinct CDR3 sequences; approximately 36% are singletons. On this clonotype itself: The antigen is undetermined.

Participants, patients aged 18 to 65, had newly diagnosed hyperthyroidism with a duration under 2 months. The PBMCs were taken from around 9.1 ml of fresh peripheral blood. The J gene is TRBJ2-7, the V gene TRBV6-2 or TRBV6-3; 7 bases are a match to TRBD2. The TCR originated in a woman in her forties with Graves' hyperthyroidism. The material sequenced was blood. CDR3 residues: CASTSGEYEQYF. The CDR3 coding sequence is TGTGCCAGCACTAGCGGAGAATACGAGCAGTACTTC.